These 2 T cell receptor beta chains originate from one sample sequenced in a study of beta chain features in type 1 diabetes. No antigen is known for these receptors. The study's findings and limits: Across all four CD4+ subsets, people with type 1 diabetes showed modestly shorter TCRB CDR3s.

Reverse transcription of all isolated RNA meant that expressed TCRB transcripts were sequenced. Clones were sequenced by immunoSEQ multiplex PCR, and TCRdb holds only the in-frame ones, with some missing. The sample gives 600,000 to 750,000 clones, roughly an eighth of which show up once; over 0.1% is in the top ten. Sequences were obtained from naive CD4+ T cells from blood. The receptors come from a man younger than 45 with type 1 diabetes.

The chain links TRBV14 to TRBJ1-1; maybe TRBD1 (6 bases). V lost 3 bases and J lost 8, with 16 bases in between. The CDR3 totals 14 residues. Germline-derived CDR1 and CDR2 are SGHDN and FVKESK. CDR3 bases: TGTGCCAGCAGCCAGATGTTGGGACAACTCGAAGCTTTCTTT. This gives the protein CASSQMLGQLEAFF.

This sequence joins TRBV10-3 and TRBJ2-7; D uncertain. V was cut by 4 bases and J by 3 bases, with 13 bases left in between. This CDR3 comprises 14 residues. CDR1 is ENHRY and CDR2 is SYGVKD in the germline V gene. CDR3 DNA: TGTGCCATCAGTGCTAAGGACGGAAGCTACGAGCAGTACTTC. Protein: CAISAKDGSYEQYF.